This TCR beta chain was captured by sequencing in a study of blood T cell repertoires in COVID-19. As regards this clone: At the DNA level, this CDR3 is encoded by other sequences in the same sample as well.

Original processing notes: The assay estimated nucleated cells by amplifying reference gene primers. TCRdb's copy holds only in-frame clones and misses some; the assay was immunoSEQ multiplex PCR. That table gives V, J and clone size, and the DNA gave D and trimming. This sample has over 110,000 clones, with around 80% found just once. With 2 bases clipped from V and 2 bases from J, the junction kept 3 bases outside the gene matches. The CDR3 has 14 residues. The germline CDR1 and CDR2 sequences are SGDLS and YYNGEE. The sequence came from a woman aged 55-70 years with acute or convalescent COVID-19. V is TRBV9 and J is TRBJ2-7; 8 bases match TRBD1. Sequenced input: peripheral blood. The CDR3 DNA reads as TGTGCCAGCAGCGTTGGACAGGGCACCTACGAGCAGTACTTC. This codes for CASSVGQGTYEQYF.